This TCR beta chain was recovered during a study of CD8+ T cells in alopecia areata. Using a FACSAria, the CD4+ and CD8+ T cells were sorted from the PBMCs. V was pared by 2 bases and J by 4 bases, with 5 bases between. CDR1 is MNHNY, CDR2 SVGAGI, per germline (reference sequence). The CDR3 contains 12 residues. After isolation, RNA underwent reverse transcription to generate cDNA as the sequencing template. TCRdb's copy holds only in-frame clones and misses some; the assay was immunoSEQ multiplex PCR. The sample records approximately 150,000 clones, 50% to 65% being singletons. The sample holds a few counts of this clone. Its cognate antigen is unknown. Study observations and caveats: Sequenced scalp T cells also include alphabeta T cells resident in normal skin. Compared with normal scalp, lesional scalp had higher clonality and more expanded CD8+ clones. Mouse data revealed clearer TCR sharing than patient data did, a gap possibly tied to HLA.

Sequenced input: CD4+ T cells sorted from blood. The V and J genes are TRBV6-6 and TRBJ1-1, with D possibly matching TRBD1 (5 bases). The clonotype comes from a human donor in good health. The CDR3 nucleotides are TGTGCCAGCAGTTACGGGGCCACTGAAGCTTTCTTT. Translation gives CASSYGATEAFF.